This T cell receptor beta chain is drawn from a study of T-cell memory formation after mild COVID-19. In the study overall: Among the donors, TCR clusters were largely specific to each donor. The study, taken as a whole, reports: Specificity for SARS-CoV-2 was not confirmed among the second-wave clones peaking on day 37. Pre-infection memory contained some responding clones, which suggested that cross-reactive memory had joined.

The count of this clonotype is one. Its specificity is not known. Amplification by 5'RACE using constant-segment primers produced TCR alpha and TCR beta cDNA libraries that carried sample barcodes and UMIs. TCRdb re-called the 5' RACE reads through MiXCR, storing one row per CDR3 protein. The table shows roughly 550,000 distinct CDR3 sequences, with about a fifth occurring only once. This TCR was recovered from an adult woman who had mild COVID-19 (a few samples of this study predate the infection). Cell type and time point are not known. Sequencing was done on a sample of PBMCs or a T cell subset sorted from them (not recorded which).

CDR3 DNA: TGTGCTAGTGGTTTGACAGACACTTATGGCTACACCTTC. Amino acids: CASGLTDTYGYTF. The V and J genes are TRBV12-5 and TRBJ1-2; D call uncertain. V dropped 2 bases and J dropped 5 bases, with 9 bases sitting between them. CDR3 length: 13 residues. CDR1 and CDR2 (germline): LGHNT, FRNRAP.